This TCR beta chain stems from a study of shared clonotypes between healthy human individuals. The authors ran the assay at deep level. Data came from immunoSEQ multiplex PCR; TCRdb stores just in-frame clones and leaves some out. The sample contains about 2.4 million clones, over 85% of which appear only once. V gave up 3 bases and J gave up 0 bases, with 14 bases separating them. Per the germline V gene, CDR1 is PRHDT and CDR2 is FYEKMQ (reference sequence). The CDR3 covers 16 residues. This clone was detected a few times. The sequence was obtained from a man younger than 35 in good health. Some clones in this sample may be carry-over from other donors' samples. Sample: naive CD4+ T cells from PBMCs. The subset was: CD45RA+ positively selected. The genes are TRBV13 and TRBJ1-2; D gene unclear. CDR3: CASSFLDPMANYGYTF. As DNA, the CDR3 is TGTGCCAGCAGCTTCTTAGACCCAATGGCTAACTATGGCTACACCTTC. The variable domain in full, completed from reference TRBV13 and TRBJ1-2, reads AAGVIQSPRHLIKEKRETATLKCYPIPRHDTVYWYQQGPGQDPQFLISFYEKMQSDKGSIPDRFSAQQFSDYHSELNMSSLELGDSALYFCASSFLDPMANYGYTFGSGTRLTVV.